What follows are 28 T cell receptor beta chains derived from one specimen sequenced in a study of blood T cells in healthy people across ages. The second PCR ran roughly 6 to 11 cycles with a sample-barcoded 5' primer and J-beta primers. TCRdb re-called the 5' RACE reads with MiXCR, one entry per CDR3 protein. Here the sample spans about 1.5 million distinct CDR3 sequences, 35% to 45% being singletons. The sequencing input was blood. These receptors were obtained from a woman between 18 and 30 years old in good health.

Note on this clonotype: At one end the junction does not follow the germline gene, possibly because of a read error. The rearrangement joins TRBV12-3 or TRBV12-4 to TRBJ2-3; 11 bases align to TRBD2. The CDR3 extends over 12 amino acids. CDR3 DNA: TGTACCAGCAGGACTAGCGGGCCCACGGGGTATTTT. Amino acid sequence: CTSRTSGPTGYF.

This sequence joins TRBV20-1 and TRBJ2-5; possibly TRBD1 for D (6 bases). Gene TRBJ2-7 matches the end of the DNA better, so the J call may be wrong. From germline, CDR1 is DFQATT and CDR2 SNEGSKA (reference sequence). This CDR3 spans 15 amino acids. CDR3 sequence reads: CSASPPLDSSYEQYF. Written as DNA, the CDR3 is TGCAGTGCTAGCCCCCCCTTGGACAGCTCCTACGAGCAGTACTTC.

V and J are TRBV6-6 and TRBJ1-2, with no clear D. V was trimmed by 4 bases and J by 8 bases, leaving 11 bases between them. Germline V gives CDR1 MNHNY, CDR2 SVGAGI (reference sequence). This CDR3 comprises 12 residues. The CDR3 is CASSSNPGGYTF. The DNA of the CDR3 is TGTGCCAGCAGTTCCAATCCGGGGGGCTACACCTTC.

As DNA, the CDR3 is TGTGCCAGCAAGGGGGCTCGGGGCTACACCTTC. Translated, it gives CASKGARGYTF. V usage is TRBV12-3 or TRBV12-4 and J usage is TRBJ1-2, with 7 bases that match TRBD1. CDR3 length: 11 amino acids. V lost 7 bases and J lost 8; bases outside the gene matches: 4.

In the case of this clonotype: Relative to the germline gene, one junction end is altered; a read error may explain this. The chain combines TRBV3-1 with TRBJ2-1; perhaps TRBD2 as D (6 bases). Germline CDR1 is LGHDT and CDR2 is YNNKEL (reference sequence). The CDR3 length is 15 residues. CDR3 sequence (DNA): TGTGCCAGCAGCCGAGGCGGGACCTCGTACAGTGAGCAGTTCTTC. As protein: CASSRGGTSYSEQFF.

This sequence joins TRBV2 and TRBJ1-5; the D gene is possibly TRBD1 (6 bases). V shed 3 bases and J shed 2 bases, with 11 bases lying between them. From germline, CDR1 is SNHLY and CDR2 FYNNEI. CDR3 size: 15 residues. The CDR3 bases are TGTGCCAGCAGTGAGGGGGCTCTGCGCAATCAGCCCCAGCATTTT. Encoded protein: CASSEGALRNQPQHF.

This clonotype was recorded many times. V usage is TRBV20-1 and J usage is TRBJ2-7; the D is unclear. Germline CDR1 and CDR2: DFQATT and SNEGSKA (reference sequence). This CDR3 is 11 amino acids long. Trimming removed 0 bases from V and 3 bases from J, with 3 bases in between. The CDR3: CSARDYYEQYF. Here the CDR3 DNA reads TGCAGTGCTAGAGATTACTACGAGCAGTACTTC.

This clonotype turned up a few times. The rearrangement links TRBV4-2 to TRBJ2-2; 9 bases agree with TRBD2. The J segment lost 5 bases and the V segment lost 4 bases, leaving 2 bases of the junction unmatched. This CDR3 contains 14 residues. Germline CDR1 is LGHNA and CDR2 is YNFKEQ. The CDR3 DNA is TGTGCCAGCAGCCGCGGGGGGGAAACCGGGGAGCTGTTTTTT. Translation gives CASSRGGETGELFF.

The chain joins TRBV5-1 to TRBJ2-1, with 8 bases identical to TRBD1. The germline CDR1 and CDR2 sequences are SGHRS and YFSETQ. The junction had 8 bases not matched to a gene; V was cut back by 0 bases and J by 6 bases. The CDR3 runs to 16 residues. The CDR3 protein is CASSLVVGQVLNEQFF. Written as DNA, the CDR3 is TGCGCCAGCAGCTTGGTGGTGGGACAGGTACTCAATGAGCAGTTCTTC.

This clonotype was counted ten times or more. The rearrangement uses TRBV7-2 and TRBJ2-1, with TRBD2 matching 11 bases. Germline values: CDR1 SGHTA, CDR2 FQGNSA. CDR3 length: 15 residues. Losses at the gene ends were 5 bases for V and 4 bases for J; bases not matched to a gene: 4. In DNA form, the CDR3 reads TGTGCCAGCAGCGGGCTAGCGGGGGGATACAATGAGCAGTTCTTC. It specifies CASSGLAGGYNEQFF. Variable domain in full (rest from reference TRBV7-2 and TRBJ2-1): GAGVSQSPSNKVTEKGKDVELRCDPISGHTALYWYRQSLGQGLEFLIYFQGNSAPDKSGLPSDRFSAERTGGSVSTLTIQRTQQEDSAVYLCASSGLAGGYNEQFFGPGTRLTVL.

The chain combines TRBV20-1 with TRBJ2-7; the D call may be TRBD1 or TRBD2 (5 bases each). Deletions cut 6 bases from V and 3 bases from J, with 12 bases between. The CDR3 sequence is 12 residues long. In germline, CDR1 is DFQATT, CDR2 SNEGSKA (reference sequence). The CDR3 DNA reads TGCAGTGCCCAGGGACCGATCTACGAGCAGTACTTC. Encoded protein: CSAQGPIYEQYF.

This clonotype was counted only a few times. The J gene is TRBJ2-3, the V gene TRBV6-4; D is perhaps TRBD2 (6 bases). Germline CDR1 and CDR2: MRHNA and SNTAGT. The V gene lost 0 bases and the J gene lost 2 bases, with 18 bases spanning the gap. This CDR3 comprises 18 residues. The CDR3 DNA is TGTGCCAGCAGTGACTCGACGGTACTCGGGGGTTTCACAGATACGCAGTATTTT. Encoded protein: CASSDSTVLGGFTDTQYF.

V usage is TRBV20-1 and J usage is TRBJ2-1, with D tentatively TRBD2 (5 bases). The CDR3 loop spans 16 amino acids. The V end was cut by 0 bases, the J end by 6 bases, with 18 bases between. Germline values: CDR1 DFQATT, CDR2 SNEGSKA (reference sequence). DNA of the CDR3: TGCAGTGCTAGAGACGCAGCGGCGGCGATTGTCAATGAGCAGTTCTTC. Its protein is CSARDAAAAIVNEQFF.

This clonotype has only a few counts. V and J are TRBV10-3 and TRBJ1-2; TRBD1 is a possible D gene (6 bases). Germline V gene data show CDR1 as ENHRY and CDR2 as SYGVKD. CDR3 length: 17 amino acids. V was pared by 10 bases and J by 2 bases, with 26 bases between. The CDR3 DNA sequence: TGTGCCACACTTTACGGACAGACCCTAAACCCGAACTATGGCTACACCTTC. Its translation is CATLYGQTLNPNYGYTF.

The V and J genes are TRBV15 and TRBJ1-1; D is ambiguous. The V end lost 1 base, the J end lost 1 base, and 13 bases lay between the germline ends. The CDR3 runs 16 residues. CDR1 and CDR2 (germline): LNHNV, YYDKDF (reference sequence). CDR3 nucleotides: TGTGCCACCAGCAGAGTAAAGGGTCCGACGAACACTGAAGCTTTCTTT. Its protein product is CATSRVKGPTNTEAFF.

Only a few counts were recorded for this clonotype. The DNA for the CDR3 is TGTGCCAGCTCACTAGCTAAGTCGACAGGTTCCAATGAGCAGTTCTTC. Residues: CASSLAKSTGSNEQFF. The chain has TRBV18 and TRBJ2-1; D is possibly TRBD1 (6 bases). Germline-derived CDR1 and CDR2 are KGHSH and LQKENI. With 4 bases removed from V and 6 bases from J, the gap between germline ends came to 19 bases. This CDR3 has 16 amino acids.

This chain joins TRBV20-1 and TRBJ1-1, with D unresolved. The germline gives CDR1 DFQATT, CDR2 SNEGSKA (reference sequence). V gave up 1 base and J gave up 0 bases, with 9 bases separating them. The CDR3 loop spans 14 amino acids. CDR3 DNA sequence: TGCAGTGCTAGAGTTCTGGGCCTGAACACTGAAGCTTTCTTT. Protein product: CSARVLGLNTEAFF.

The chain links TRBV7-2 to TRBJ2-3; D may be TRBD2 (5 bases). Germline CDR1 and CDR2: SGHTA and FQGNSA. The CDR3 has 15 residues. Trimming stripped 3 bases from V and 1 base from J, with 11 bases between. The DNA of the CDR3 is TGTGCCAGCAGCTTCCAGATGAGGGGCACAGATACGCAGTATTTT. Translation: CASSFQMRGTDTQYF.

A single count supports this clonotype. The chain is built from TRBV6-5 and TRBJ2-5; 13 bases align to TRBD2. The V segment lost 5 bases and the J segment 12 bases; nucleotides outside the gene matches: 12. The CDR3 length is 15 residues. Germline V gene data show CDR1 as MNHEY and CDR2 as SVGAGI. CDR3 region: CASSDGTSGITREYF. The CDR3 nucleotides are TGTGCCAGCAGTGACGGGACTAGCGGGATCACTAGGGAGTACTTC.

As DNA, the CDR3 is TGTGCCAGCAGTAAGCGGGAGATGACCTACAATGAGCAGTACTTC. It specifies CASSKREMTYNEQYF. V usage is TRBV7-9 and J usage is TRBJ2-7; TRBD2 matches at 8 bases. The V gene's germline CDR1 is SEHNR and CDR2 FQNEAQ (reference sequence). The CDR3 totals 15 residues. Trimming took 6 bases from V and 7 from J; bases not matched to a gene: 14.

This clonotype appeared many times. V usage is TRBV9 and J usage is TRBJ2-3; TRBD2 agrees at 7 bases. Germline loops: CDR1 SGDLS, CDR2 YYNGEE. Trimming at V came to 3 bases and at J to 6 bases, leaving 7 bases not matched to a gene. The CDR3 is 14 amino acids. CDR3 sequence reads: CASSGRLASDTQYF. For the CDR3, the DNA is TGTGCCAGCAGCGGTCGACTAGCATCCGATACGCAGTATTTT.

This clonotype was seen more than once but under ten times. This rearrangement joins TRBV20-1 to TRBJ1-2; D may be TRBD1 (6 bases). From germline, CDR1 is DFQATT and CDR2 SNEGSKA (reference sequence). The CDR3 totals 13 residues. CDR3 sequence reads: CSPQGIANYGYTF. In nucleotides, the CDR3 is TGCAGCCCGCAGGGGATAGCTAACTATGGCTACACCTTC.

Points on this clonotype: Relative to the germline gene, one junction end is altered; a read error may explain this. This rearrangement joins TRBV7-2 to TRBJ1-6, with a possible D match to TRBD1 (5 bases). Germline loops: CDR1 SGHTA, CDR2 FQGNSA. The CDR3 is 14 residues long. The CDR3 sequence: CASSLGRVNSPPHF. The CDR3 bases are TGTGCCAGCAGCTTGGGCAGGGTTAATTCACCCCCCCACTTT.

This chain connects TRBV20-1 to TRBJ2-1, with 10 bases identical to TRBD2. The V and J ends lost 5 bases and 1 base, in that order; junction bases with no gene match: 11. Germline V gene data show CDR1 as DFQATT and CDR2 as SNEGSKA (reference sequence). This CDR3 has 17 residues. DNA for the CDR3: TGCAGTGCTCCCCGCGGCCTAGCGGGGGTGTCCTACAATGAGCAGTTCTTC. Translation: CSAPRGLAGVSYNEQFF.

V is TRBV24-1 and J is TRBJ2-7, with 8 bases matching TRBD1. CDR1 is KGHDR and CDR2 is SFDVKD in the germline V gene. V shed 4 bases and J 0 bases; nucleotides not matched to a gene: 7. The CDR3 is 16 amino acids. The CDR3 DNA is TGTGCCACCAGTGACTCCGGGACAGGCGCCTCCTACGAGCAGTACTTC. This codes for CATSDSGTGASYEQYF.

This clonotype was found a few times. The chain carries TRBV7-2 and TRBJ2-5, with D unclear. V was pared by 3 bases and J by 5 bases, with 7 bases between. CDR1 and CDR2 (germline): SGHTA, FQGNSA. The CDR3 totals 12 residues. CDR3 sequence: CASSFASETQYF. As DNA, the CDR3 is TGTGCCAGCAGCTTCGCGAGCGAGACCCAGTACTTC. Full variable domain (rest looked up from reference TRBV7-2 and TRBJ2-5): GAGVSQSPSNKVTEKGKDVELRCDPISGHTALYWYRQSLGQGLEFLIYFQGNSAPDKSGLPSDRFSAERTGGSVSTLTIQRTQQEDSAVYLCASSFASETQYFGPGTRLLVL.

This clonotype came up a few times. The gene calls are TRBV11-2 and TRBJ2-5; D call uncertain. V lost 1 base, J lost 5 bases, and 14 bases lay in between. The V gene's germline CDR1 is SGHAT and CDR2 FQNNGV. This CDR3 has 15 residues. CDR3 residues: CASSLVQERRETQYF. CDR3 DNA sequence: TGTGCCAGCAGCTTAGTGCAAGAACGACGGGAGACCCAGTACTTC.

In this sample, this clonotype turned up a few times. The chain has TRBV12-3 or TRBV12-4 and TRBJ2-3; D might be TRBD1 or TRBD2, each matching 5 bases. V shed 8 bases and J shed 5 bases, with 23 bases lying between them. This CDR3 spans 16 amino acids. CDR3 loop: CASRYPTDPRGDTQYF. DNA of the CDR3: TGTGCCAGCCGTTACCCCACGGACCCGAGGGGAGATACGCAGTATTTT.